This entry concerns a single TCR beta chain. Its antigen is currently unknown. This sample stems from a study of graft-versus-host responses after intestinal transplantation. Study-wide background: Every transplant recipient was induced with anti-thymocyte globulin, then maintained on tacrolimus and steroids for two to four years.

Assay used: immunoSEQ multiplex PCR; TCRdb lists only in-frame clones, some missing. The sample contains about 9,800 clones, 78% of which appear only once. Points from the study as a whole: Among recipient marrow samples, GvH clones were found; some appeared first in ileum or blood.

Processing of graft tissue released intraepithelial and lamina propria lymphocytes. V gave up 10 bases and J gave up 8 bases; unmatched junction bases: 14. Germline CDR1 is MNHEY and CDR2 is SVGAGI. The CDR3 spans 15 residues. The gene calls are TRBV6-5 and TRBJ1-6; 7 bases are a match to TRBD1. This sequence originates from a human patient who received an intestinal transplant, so some T cells may come from the graft donor. Source: ileum tissue, taken less than 550 days after intestinal transplant. In DNA form, the CDR3 reads TGTGCCATCCCTCGGACAGGTTCTAACGATTCACCCCTCCACTTT. Its protein is CAIPRTGSNDSPLHF.